This T cell receptor beta chain is drawn from a study of T cells in Graves' hyperthyroidism and ophthalmopathy. Background on the study: The authors collected peripheral blood at initial diagnosis, before any treatment.

This clonotype was seen many times. Its antigen is undetermined. V was cut by 6 bases and J by 3 bases, with 12 bases left in between. The germline CDR1 and CDR2 sequences are SGHAT and FQNNGV. The CDR3 runs 13 residues. Clinicians diagnosed patients from clinical symptoms, serum thyroxine and TRAb, thyroid ultrasound and orbital computed tomography. The investigators amplified TCR beta CDR3 regions from RNA transcripts. The TCR CDR3 was amplified in a first-round RT-PCR using the HTBI primer set. Each CDR3 protein is one row after TCRdb ran MiXCR on the multiplex PCR reads. Here the sample spans fewer than 450,000 distinct CDR3 sequences, 13% to 15% being singletons. General study findings and limits: Blood shared most expanded thyroid clonotypes above 0.001.

The sequenced sample was blood. The receptor was isolated from a woman aged 55-69 years with Graves' ophthalmopathy. This rearrangement joins TRBV11-2 to TRBJ2-7; no clear D gene. This CDR3 is CASRVEDGYEQYF. The CDR3 nucleotides are TGTGCCAGCAGGGTAGAAGATGGCTACGAGCAGTACTTC.